This is a list of T cell receptor beta chains from one sample in a study of cytotoxic CD8 clonotypes in ibrutinib-treated CLL. Libraries were prepared by immunoSEQ multiplex PCR; TCRdb keeps only in-frame clonotypes and omits some of them. The profile shows more than 60,000 clones, 75% to 90% of them singletons. Sequences were derived from PBMCs, sampled after 24 months of ibrutinib treatment. These receptors all come from a human donor with chronic lymphocytic leukemia. The CDR3 runs from the conserved cysteine through the conserved F or W. A D gene is named only where the DNA matches it firmly. Rows give clone size only sometimes, using once, few, many, or a class for an expanded clone.

J gene | V gene | clone size | D gene | CDR3 DNA | CDR3 protein
TRBJ2-5 | TRBV5-6 | - | - | TGTGCCAGCAGCCATAACAGGGTTTGGGAGACCCAGTACTTC | CASSHNRVWETQYF
TRBJ2-7 | TRBV7-9 | - | - | TGTGCCAGCGGCAGGGACGTCCTCCCCTACGAGCAGTACTTC | CASGRDVLPYEQYF
TRBJ1-1 | TRBV5-6 | - | TRBD1 | TGTGCCAGCAGCACGGGACAGGGGGCGCGGGCCGGCACTGAAGCTTTCTTT | CASSTGQGARAGTEAFF
TRBJ1-2 | TRBV6-5 | - | TRBD1 | TGTGCCAGCAGCCCGGGACAGGACTATGGCTACACCTTC | CASSPGQDYGYTF
TRBJ1-1 | TRBV19 | - | - | TGTGCCAGTAGTATAAGGTCAGGGGCTGAAGCTTTCTTT | CASSIRSGAEAFF
TRBJ2-3 | TRBV7-2 | - | - | TGTGCCAGCAGCTTAGGGGGACGTGCAGATACGCAGTATTTT | CASSLGGRADTQYF
TRBJ1-2 | TRBV18 | once | - | TGTGCCAGCTCACCAACTCGACAGGATACCTATGGCTACACCTTC | CASSPTRQDTYGYTF
TRBJ2-7 | TRBV10-2 | - | - | TGCGCCAGCGCCCCCCCTACAGTCGAGCAGTACTTC | CASAPPTVEQYF
TRBJ1-6 | TRBV10-1 | - | - | TGCGCCAGCTGCAGGGGAGGATCACCCCTCCACTTT | CASCRGGSPLHF
TRBJ2-1 | TRBV5-1 | - | TRBD2 | TGCGCCAGCAGCTCACCGGGACTAGCTCTCTACAATGAGCAGTTCTTC | CASSSPGLALYNEQFF
TRBJ1-3 | TRBV6-5 | - | - | TGTGCCAGCGGGCGGAGGGGAGGCTCTGGAAACACCATATATTTT | CASGRRGGSGNTIYF
TRBJ2-5 | TRBV6-5 | once | TRBD2 | TGTGCCAGCGGGGCGGGGGGTGTAGAGACCCAGTACTTC | CASGAGGVETQYF
TRBJ2-5 | TRBV7-2 | once | TRBD2 | TGTGCCAGCAGCTTCAGACCCCCGGGACTAGCGGAAGAGACCCAGTACTTC | CASSFRPPGLAEETQYF
TRBJ2-3 | TRBV18 | - | - | TGTGCCAGCTCACCGCTCGGACGGCTCTTGGGGGGCACAGATACGCAGTATTTT | CASSPLGRLLGGTDTQYF
TRBJ2-7 | TRBV5-1 | once | - | TGCGCCAGCAGCTTGCTCCCCAGCGGCGAGCAGTACTTC | CASSLLPSGEQYF
TRBJ1-2 | TRBV5-6 | - | TRBD1 | TGTGCCAGCAGCGCCCGTGACAGGGGAGGTGGCTACACCTTC | CASSARDRGGGYTF
TRBJ2-1 | TRBV5-1 | - | TRBD2 | TGCGCCAGCAGCGGAGGTAGCGGGAGAACGCGCTCCTACAATGAGCAGTTCTTC | CASSGGSGRTRSYNEQFF
TRBJ2-7 | TRBV5-1 | - | TRBD2 | TGCGCCAGCAGCCCCGGACGGGTGGGGACTAGAGGCTACGAGCAGTACTTC | CASSPGRVGTRGYEQYF
TRBJ2-3 | TRBV11-3 | - | - | TGTGCCAGCAGCGCTATGGACAACACAGATACGCAGTATTTT | CASSAMDNTDTQYF
TRBJ2-7 | TRBV2 | - | - | TGTGCCCGACAGGAGGTGCCCGGGACCTACGAGCAGTACTTC | CARQEVPGTYEQYF
TRBJ1-3 | TRBV2 | - | - | TGTGCCAGCAGTACCGACGGGGGGGCTGGAAACACCATATATTTT | CASSTDGGAGNTIYF
TRBJ2-1 | TRBV7-8 | - | - | TGTGCCAGCAGCTTAGCCCCAGACAGCTTCCTCCACAATGAGCAGTTCTTC | CASSLAPDSFLHNEQFF
TRBJ1-1 | TRBV7-2 | few | - | TGTGCCAGCAGCTTAGGACAGAAAGCTTTCTTT | CASSLGQKAFF
TRBJ2-7 | TRBV5-4 | - | TRBD2 | TGTGCCAGCAGCCATCGACTAGCGGGTGTACCCTACGAGCAGTACTTC | CASSHRLAGVPYEQYF
TRBJ1-4 | TRBV4-1 | - | TRBD1 | TGCGCCAGCAGCCCAATTACAGGGGGCCGGATGGATGAAAAACTGTTTTTT | CASSPITGGRMDEKLFF
TRBJ2-7 | TRBV30 | - | - | TGTGCCTGGAGTGTCGACTGGGAGCAGTACTTC | CAWSVDWEQYF
TRBJ2-5 | TRBV9 | - | - | TGTGCCAGCAGCGTAGGTTCTAGGTCGGAGACCCAGTACTTC | CASSVGSRSETQYF
TRBJ2-7 | TRBV2 | - | TRBD2 | TGTGCCAGCAGTGACACCCCACAAAGAGCGGGAGTGGCATACGAGCAGTACTTC | CASSDTPQRAGVAYEQYF
TRBJ2-7 | TRBV6-5 | - | - | TGTGCCAGCAGCTCCCCCCGGACCACGGGTTACGAGCAGTACTTC | CASSSPRTTGYEQYF
TRBJ2-5 | TRBV7-7 | - | - | TGTGCTAGCAGCTTAGCACTAATGTCTGGGGGAGAGACCCAGTACTTC | CASSLALMSGGETQYF
TRBJ2-7 | TRBV28 | - | TRBD2 | TGTGCCAGCAGTTTATATGGACTAGCGGACCCATCCTACGAGCAGTACTTC | CASSLYGLADPSYEQYF
TRBJ1-2 | TRBV9 | - | TRBD1 | TGTGCCAGCAGCGTAGGCATAGGGGGCAGTGGCTATGGCTACACCTTC | CASSVGIGGSGYGYTF
TRBJ2-7 | TRBV7-9 | - | - | TGTGCCAGCAGCTTAGTGAGTCGGGGAGGTTCCTACGAGCAGTACTTC | CASSLVSRGGSYEQYF
TRBJ2-5 | TRBV29-1 | - | TRBD2 | TGCAGCGTCCTACCCGAGCGGGAGGTCCAAGAGACCCAGTACTTC | CSVLPEREVQETQYF
TRBJ2-5 | TRBV28 | - | - | TGTGCCAGCAGCTCCCCAATTGAATTTAAAGAGACCCAGTACTTC | CASSSPIEFKETQYF
TRBJ2-2 | TRBV5-6 | - | TRBD1 | TGTGCCAGCAGACGTTACAGGGGGTCCAACACCGGGGAGCTGTTTTTT | CASRRYRGSNTGELFF
TRBJ2-5 | TRBV7-2 | - | - | TGTGCCAGCAGCTTAATTGGCCTAGAGACCCAGTACTTC | CASSLIGLETQYF
TRBJ2-3 | TRBV28 | once | TRBD2 | TGTGCCAGCAGGCGGACTAGCGGGAGGAGGACAGATACGCAGTATTTT | CASRRTSGRRTDTQYF
TRBJ1-1 | TRBV18 | once | - | TGTGCCAGCTCACTAAAACAGGGAGCTGAAGCTTTCTTT | CASSLKQGAEAFF
TRBJ2-1 | TRBV6-5 | - | TRBD2 | TGTGCCAGCGGGACTAGCCAGAAAAATGAGCAGTTCTTC | CASGTSQKNEQFF
TRBJ2-7 | TRBV28 | many | - | TGTGCCAGCAGTTTTGGGGCCTCCTACGAGCAGTACTTC | CASSFGASYEQYF
TRBJ2-3 | TRBV10-3 | - | - | TGTGCCATCAGTGAGGGCCGGGGTCCGACACTCGAAGATACGCAGTATTTT | CAISEGRGPTLEDTQYF
TRBJ2-5 | TRBV11-2 | - | - | TGTGCCAGCAGCTTGGATGCGGAGACCCAGTACTTC | CASSLDAETQYF
TRBJ2-5 | TRBV7-9 | - | - | TGTGCCAGCAGCCCGGTGTGGGACCAGTACTTC | CASSPVWDQYF
TRBJ1-2 | TRBV5-1 | - | - | TGCGCCAGCAGCCCAGGACAGTTTAACTATGGCTACACCTTC | CASSPGQFNYGYTF
TRBJ2-5 | TRBV7-9 | - | TRBD1 | TGTGCCAGCAGCTTTCAACCGACAGGGCCCCAAGAGACCCAGTACTTC | CASSFQPTGPQETQYF
TRBJ1-2 | TRBV7-2 | - | - | TGTGCCAGCAGCCTACAGGGTAACTATGGCTACACCTTC | CASSLQGNYGYTF
TRBJ2-5 | TRBV7-2 | - | TRBD1 | TGTGCCAGCAGCCGTCCCGGGACAGGGAGGCAGACCCAGTACTTC | CASSRPGTGRQTQYF
TRBJ1-6 | TRBV30 | - | - | TGTGCCTGGAGAACTACCGGGACTGCGAATTCACCCCTCCACTTT | CAWRTTGTANSPLHF
TRBJ2-3 | TRBV11-2 | - | - | TGTGCCAGCAGCACATACACAGATACGCAGTATTTT | CASSTYTDTQYF
TRBJ1-5 | TRBV18 | - | - | TGTGCCAGCTCACCGGTATCGAGCAATCAGCCCCAGCATTTT | CASSPVSSNQPQHF
TRBJ2-2 | TRBV11-3 | - | TRBD2 | TGTGCCAGCAGCTTAGAAGGAGGGTTAGCGGGAGGAAACACCGGGGAGCTGTTTTTT | CASSLEGGLAGGNTGELFF
TRBJ2-3 | TRBV5-1 | - | - | TGCGCCAGCAGGGGGGCGGGTACGCAGTATTTT | CASRGAGTQYF
TRBJ1-2 | TRBV29-1 | - | TRBD1 | TGCAGCGTTGTTCGGGGACAGGGAGGCTATGGCTACACCTTC | CSVVRGQGGYGYTF
TRBJ2-1 | TRBV28 | - | TRBD1 | TGTGCCAGCAGTTCGGGACAGAATGAGCAGTTCTTC | CASSSGQNEQFF
TRBJ2-7 | TRBV6-5 | - | TRBD1 | TGTGCCAGCAGTTACTCGACAGGGAAAGAGCAGTACTTC | CASSYSTGKEQYF
TRBJ2-4 | TRBV6-5 | - | - | TGTGCCAGCAGTGAACTCGGAGCCAAAAACATTCAGTACTTC | CASSELGAKNIQYF